The rows below give T cell receptor beta chains drawn from one sample of a study of T cells in Graves' hyperthyroidism and ophthalmopathy. TCRdb processed the multiplex PCR reads anew with MiXCR; each CDR3 protein has one entry. The sample has roughly 840,000 distinct CDR3 sequences; approximately 40% are singletons. Sequenced input: blood. The receptor source for this set is a man aged 18 to 30 with Graves' hyperthyroidism. Each CDR3 is given with its conserved first and last residue. Each record gives: D gene, J gene, V gene, clone size, CDR3 protein, CDR3 DNA. The D gene is left open where the match is weak. Size is stated for part of the rows, as once, few or many counts, or as a class when the clone is expanded.

D: -
J: TRBJ2-7
V: TRBV7-9
size: -
CDR3: CASSQGNSGFYEQYF
DNA: TGCGCCAGCAGCCAAGGGAACAGTGGATTCTACGAGCAGTACTTC

D: -
J: TRBJ2-7
V: TRBV20-1
size: -
CDR3: CSVIHPYEQYF
DNA: TGCAGTGTTATACACCCCTACGAGCAGTACTTC

D: -
J: TRBJ1-2
V: TRBV19
size: -
CDR3: CASSSAHDTYGYTF
DNA: TGTGCCAGTAGCTCCGCACACGACACCTATGGCTACACCTTC

D: -
J: TRBJ2-7
V: TRBV25-1
size: many
CDR3: CASSEELAHEQYF
DNA: TGTGCCAGCAGTGAGGAGCTCGCACACGAGCAGTACTTC

D: -
J: TRBJ2-5
V: TRBV2
size: -
CDR3: CASSLFPGETRYF
DNA: TGTGCCAGCAGTTTATTTCCGGGGGAGACCCGGTACTTC

D: TRBD2
J: TRBJ2-5
V: TRBV29-1
size: -
CDR3: CSLTVAGGLETQYF
DNA: TGCAGCTTGACAGTAGCGGGAGGGCTGGAGACCCAGTACTTC

D: TRBD1
J: TRBJ1-2
V: TRBV5-4
size: once
CDR3: CASSPKSGTDNYGYTF
DNA: TGTGCCAGCAGCCCAAAGTCCGGGACAGATAACTATGGCTACACCTTC

D: -
J: TRBJ1-4
V: TRBV7-9
size: few
CDR3: CASSSGTSVVEKFF
DNA: TGTGCCAGCAGCTCCGGGACTAGCGTTGTGGAAAAGTTCTTC

D: -
J: TRBJ1-3
V: TRBV25-1
size: many
CDR3: CAVLRGKRNTIYF
DNA: TGTGCCGTCTTAAGGGGGAAGAGAAACACCATATATTTT

D: -
J: TRBJ2-2
V: TRBV20-1
size: few
CDR3: CSARVRGMDTGELFF
DNA: TGCAGTGCTAGAGTCCGGGGTATGGACACCGGGGAGCTGTTTTTT

D: TRBD2
J: TRBJ2-5
V: TRBV4-1
size: -
CDR3: CASSQQLAGVETQYF
DNA: TGCGCCAGCAGCCAACAACTAGCGGGAGTAGAGACCCAGTACTTC

D: -
J: TRBJ1-1
V: TRBV19
size: few
CDR3: CASRVEGVNTEAFF
DNA: TGTGCCAGTAGGGTAGAGGGGGTAAACACTGAAGCTTTCTTT

D: TRBD2
J: TRBJ2-7
V: TRBV12-3/TRBV12-4
size: few
CDR3: CASTIAGGREQYF
DNA: TGTGCCAGCACTATAGCGGGGGGGCGGGAGCAGTACTTC

D: TRBD1
J: TRBJ2-7
V: TRBV7-9
size: -
CDR3: CASSLSPGQGASYEQYF
DNA: TGTGCCAGCAGCTTATCTCCGGGACAGGGGGCATCCTACGAGCAGTACTTC

D: TRBD2
J: TRBJ2-7
V: TRBV5-1
size: -
CDR3: CASSQGPGGREQYF
DNA: TGCGCCAGCAGCCAAGGACCGGGGGGTAGAGAGCAGTACTTC

D: TRBD1
J: TRBJ2-7
V: TRBV6-5
size: -
CDR3: CASSYPAGTGTDEQYF
DNA: TGTGCCAGCAGTTACCCAGCCGGGACAGGGACCGACGAGCAGTACTTC

D: TRBD2
J: TRBJ2-7
V: TRBV7-8
size: once
CDR3: CASSPRGRGVEQYF
DNA: TGTGCCAGCAGCCCACGAGGACGGGGGGTCGAGCAGTACTTC

D: -
J: TRBJ1-1
V: TRBV29-1
size: many
CDR3: CSVQNTEAFF
DNA: TGCAGCGTTCAGAACACTGAAGCTTTCTTT

D: -
J: TRBJ1-3
V: TRBV7-3
size: -
CDR3: CASSPFPGDTIYF
DNA: TGTGCCAGCAGCCCCTTCCCCGGGGACACCATATATTTT

D: -
J: TRBJ1-1
V: TRBV4-3
size: many
CDR3: CASSQARTLSGTEAFF
DNA: TGCGCCAGCAGCCAAGCTAGGACGTTATCAGGCACTGAAGCTTTCTTT

D: TRBD1
J: TRBJ1-1
V: TRBV19
size: few
CDR3: CASSRPPGQGAVEAFF
DNA: TGTGCCAGTAGTAGACCTCCGGGACAGGGGGCGGTTGAAGCTTTCTTT

D: -
J: TRBJ1-1
V: TRBV7-9
size: many
CDR3: CASSLTSSTEAFF
DNA: TGTGCCAGCAGCTTAACGTCAAGCACTGAAGCTTTCTTT

D: TRBD1
J: TRBJ2-2
V: TRBV7-9
size: -
CDR3: CASSARDSQNTGELFF
DNA: TGTGCCAGCAGCGCCCGGGACAGCCAAAACACCGGGGAGCTGTTTTTT

D: -
J: TRBJ1-6
V: TRBV9
size: -
CDR3: CASSPDGGYNSLLHF
DNA: TGTGCCAGCAGCCCAGACGGGGGCTACAATTCACTCCTCCACTTT

D: -
J: TRBJ1-6
V: TRBV4-3
size: -
CDR3: CASSQGDGVFGSPLHF
DNA: TGCGCCAGCAGCCAAGGGGACGGGGTCTTCGGTTCACCCCTCCACTTT

D: TRBD2
J: TRBJ2-7
V: TRBV15
size: many
CDR3: CATSRARLASGGPNEQYF
DNA: TGTGCCACCAGCAGAGCCCGACTGGCTAGCGGGGGGCCCAACGAGCAGTACTTC

D: -
J: TRBJ1-5
V: TRBV19
size: -
CDR3: CASSIDRGVGQPQHF
DNA: TGTGCCAGTAGTATAGATCGGGGGGTCGGTCAGCCCCAGCATTTT

D: -
J: TRBJ2-2
V: TRBV19
size: few
CDR3: CASSPLPPAAKGLFF
DNA: TGTGCCAGTAGTCCGCTCCCCCCCGCCGCAAAGGGGCTGTTTTTT

D: -
J: TRBJ1-5
V: TRBV2
size: -
CDR3: CASSDGGFNQPQHF
DNA: TGTGCCAGCAGTGACGGGGGATTCAATCAGCCCCAGCATTTT

D: -
J: TRBJ2-5
V: TRBV12-3/TRBV12-4
size: many
CDR3: CASSLAAAQETQYF
DNA: TGTGCCAGCTCCCTCGCCGCGGCCCAAGAGACCCAGTACTTC

D: -
J: TRBJ2-5
V: TRBV5-1
size: -
CDR3: CASSLGTTGWRRYGETQYF
DNA: TGCGCCAGCAGCTTGGGTACAACGGGCTGGCGGCGATACGGAGAGACCCAGTACTTC

D: -
J: TRBJ1-4
V: TRBV10-3
size: few
CDR3: CAISESFGERAYGKLFF
DNA: TGTGCCATCAGTGAGTCGTTCGGGGAGCGGGCCTATGGAAAACTGTTTTTT

D: -
J: TRBJ2-5
V: TRBV7-8
size: -
CDR3: CASSGGTVKETQYF
DNA: TGTGCCAGCAGCGGGGGGACGGTTAAAGAGACCCAGTACTTC

D: TRBD1
J: TRBJ2-7
V: TRBV7-9
size: many
CDR3: CASSLEAGGEQYF
DNA: TGTGCCAGCAGCTTAGAGGCAGGGGGCGAGCAGTACTTC

D: -
J: TRBJ2-7
V: TRBV29-1
size: few
CDR3: CSQRDRLWYEQYF
DNA: TGCAGCCAGCGGGACAGACTATGGTACGAGCAGTACTTC

D: TRBD1
J: TRBJ1-2
V: TRBV29-1
size: -
CDR3: CSPGGGQGTYGYTF
DNA: TGCAGCCCGGGGGGGGGACAGGGGACCTATGGCTACACCTTC

D: -
J: TRBJ2-5
V: TRBV12-3/TRBV12-4
size: -
CDR3: CASSWTEGQPQYF
DNA: TGTGCCAGCAGCTGGACAGAAGGCCAGCCCCAGTACTTC

D: TRBD1
J: TRBJ1-5
V: TRBV19
size: many
CDR3: CASSTDRGRNQPQHF
DNA: TGTGCCAGTAGTACGGACAGGGGGCGAAATCAGCCCCAGCATTTT

D: -
J: TRBJ2-2
V: TRBV19
size: many
CDR3: CASSIRDTGELFF
DNA: TGTGCCAGTAGTATAAGGGACACCGGGGAGCTGTTTTTT

D: -
J: TRBJ2-5
V: TRBV20-1
size: -
CDR3: CSAGPGSDRQETQYF
DNA: TGCAGTGCGGGTCCGGGGAGCGATAGGCAAGAGACCCAGTACTTC

D: -
J: TRBJ2-7
V: TRBV29-1
size: -
CDR3: CSVEARGLYEQYF
DNA: TGCAGCGTTGAGGCCAGGGGCCTCTACGAGCAGTACTTC

D: -
J: TRBJ1-1
V: TRBV10-3
size: -
CDR3: CAISAEGMANTEAFF
DNA: TGTGCCATCAGTGCAGAGGGTATGGCGAACACTGAAGCTTTCTTT